This entry features one T cell receptor beta chain sequence. Its antigen is currently not known. Nothing much larger sits one base from this clone, and base qualities are not available. Libraries were built with the immunoSEQ multiplex PCR assay. In the paper's pipeline: The Chao-Jaccard similarity index and counts of shared clonotypes were used to quantify repertoire overlap between subsets. Drawn from immuneACCESS, this table holds only the in-frame rearrangements with V and J called that TCRdb kept. Clones are partly lost; checked studies trace under half to an unresolved V gene and leave the rest unexplained. For V, J and clone size, that table is used; D and trimming come from the DNA. The sample table shows fewer than 100,000 clones, and about four fifths are seen once. The ten largest account for around 0.58% of the sample. This entry is derived from a study of CD4 T cell repertoires in COVID-19 listed by TCRdb under 2021. At the level of the whole study: To analyze cross-reactivity, CFSE-low cells were expanded with IL-2 for roughly nine days and then labeled again and restimulated with spike proteins from other coronaviruses. The study characterized naturally processed CD4+ T cell responses to SARS-CoV-2 spike and nucleoprotein in COVID-19-recovered individuals, using TCR Vbeta sequencing to assess clonal composition. In a few recovered individuals, the TCR Vbeta repertoire of SARS-CoV-2-reactive T cells was analyzed at the subset level.

The intended sense of this specimen's time point label: sample from a COVID-19-recovered individual after infection. The donors were patients who had gone through COVID-19 ranging from mild to severe and had recovered. Uncultured memory T cell samples were subjected to sequencing directly after ex vivo isolation. CD4+ total memory, central memory, effector memory and circulating T follicular helper cells were isolated from peripheral blood mononuclear cells. General findings and caveats noted by the study authors: Consistent with cross-reactivity, between 7 and 25% of SARS-CoV-2 clonotypes also showed up in secondary cultures stimulated with SARS-CoV and/or HKU1 spike. Several of the most expanded SARS-CoV-2-reactive clonotypes were found to be shared between two or all three memory subsets, suggesting intraclonal diversification.

The material sequenced was CD4+ T cells from peripheral blood, taken after recovery from COVID-19. The TCR comes from a human donor who had COVID-19.

The CDR3 protein is CASSGTGVNNSPLHF. The bases are TGTGCCAGCAGTGGAACAGGGGTGAATAATTCACCCCTCCACTTT. The V gene is TRBV2 and the J gene is TRBJ1-6; TRBD1 matches 7 bases in the middle. The germline V gene yields SNHLY for CDR1 and FYNNEI for CDR2. V is trimmed back by 4 bases and J by 5 bases, and the junction contains 5 bases that no gene match accounts for. The CDR3, cysteine through phenylalanine, is 15 amino acids long. Only CDR3 DNA remains: 45 bases, in frame from the first base.